Each of the 8 T cell receptor beta chains below was sequenced from the same sample in a study of blood T cell repertoires in COVID-19. Sequencing used immunoSEQ multiplex PCR; TCRdb keeps in-frame clones, though not all of them. The table records fewer than 450,000 clones, roughly nine tenths of them present only once. The sequenced sample consisted of PBMCs or T cells enriched from blood (not recorded which). The receptors shown here come from a woman aged 25 to 45 who had recovered from COVID-19.

The rearrangement uses TRBV7-2 and TRBJ2-3, with 7 bases aligning to TRBD2. Germline V gene sequence: CDR1 SGHTA, CDR2 FQGNSA. This CDR3 has 14 amino acids. Trimming at V came to 3 bases and at J to 5 bases, leaving 5 bases not matched to a gene. CDR3 nucleotides: TGTGCCAGCAGCTTTCGGGGGGTTATAGATACGCAGTATTTT. Its translation: CASSFRGVIDTQYF.

The rearrangement links TRBV28 to TRBJ2-7; 9 nucleotides line up with TRBD1. This CDR3 has 13 residues. Germline V gives CDR1 MDHEN, CDR2 SYDVKM. J gave up 4 bases and V 6 bases, and 4 bases lay outside the gene matches. The CDR3 nucleotides are TGTGCCAGCAGGGGGACAGGGCCGTACGAGCAGTACTTC. Encoded protein: CASRGTGPYEQYF.

The table lists this clone with a count of one. The gene calls are TRBV6-2 or TRBV6-3 and TRBJ2-5, with TRBD2 identical over 11 bases. Germline V gene lookup returns CDR1 MNHEY and CDR2 SVGEGT. The CDR3 loop spans 15 amino acids. With V trimmed by 2 bases and J by 5 bases, 4 bases remained unmatched. CDR3 DNA: TGTGCCAGCAGTTACGGGACTAGCGGTCTGGAGACCCAGTACTTC. This codes for CASSYGTSGLETQYF.

The V and J genes are TRBV5-4 and TRBJ2-2; TRBD2 aligns across 15 bases. Germline CDR1 is SGHNT and CDR2 is YYREEE (reference sequence). The CDR3 contains 19 residues. The junction had 8 bases not matched to a gene; V was cut back by 4 bases and J by 1 base. CDR3 protein: CASSPRPGLAGGNTGELFF. DNA for the CDR3: TGTGCCAGCAGCCCTCGCCCGGGACTAGCGGGGGGGAACACCGGGGAGCTGTTTTTT.

The chain has TRBV19 and TRBJ2-1; D may be TRBD1 (7 bases). Per the germline V gene, CDR1 is LNHDA and CDR2 is SQIVND (reference sequence). The length of the CDR3 is 16 residues. V dropped 3 bases and J dropped 2 bases, with 14 bases sitting between them. CDR3 sequence (DNA): TGTGCCAGTAGTATTGTCGGAGGGGGCCCCTACAATGAGCAGTTCTTC. Encoded protein: CASSIVGGGPYNEQFF.

The chain uses TRBV7-7 and TRBJ2-5; D not certain. CDR1 and CDR2 from the germline V gene are SSHAT and FNYEAQ (reference sequence). The CDR3 spans 16 residues. V was pared by 1 base and J by 2 bases, with 14 bases between. The chain's CDR3 is CASSLVAVPQQETQYF. The CDR3 DNA is TGTGCCAGCAGCTTAGTCGCTGTTCCTCAGCAAGAGACCCAGTACTTC.

CDR3 loop: CASSALDTQYF. Written as DNA, the CDR3 is TGTGCCAGCAGCGCTCTAGATACGCAGTATTTT. The gene calls are TRBV9 and TRBJ2-3; D is undetermined. V gave up 3 bases and J gave up 5 bases, with 4 bases separating them. Germline CDR1 SGDLS, CDR2 YYNGEE. The CDR3 runs 11 residues.

This rearrangement joins TRBV7-9 to TRBJ1-3; D is perhaps TRBD1 (5 bases). Germline lookup yields CDR1 SEHNR and CDR2 FQNEAQ (reference sequence). V gave up 1 base and J gave up 0 bases, with 13 bases separating them. CDR3 length: 17 amino acids. CDR3 bases: TGTGCCAGCAGCTTAGGAGCGGGACTTGACTCTGGAAACACCATATATTTT. Amino acids: CASSLGAGLDSGNTIYF.